This T cell receptor (beta chain) stems from a study of yellow fever vaccine responses in identical twins. Points from the study as a whole: Twins' T cell vaccine responses reportedly looked partly convergent, partly personalized.

TCRdb called the RT-PCR reads again in MiXCR, with one record for every CDR3 protein. The sample yields about 3,600 distinct CDR3 sequences, around 81% seen once. Deletions cut 5 bases from V and 5 bases from J, with 22 bases between. CDR1 is LGHNA, CDR2 YSLEER, per germline. The CDR3 is 17 amino acids. Note on this clonotype: Its antigen is unknown.

The specimen comprised T cells from blood (PBMCs), unsorted or a sorted subset (not recorded which), sampled before or after yellow fever vaccination (not recorded which). This TCR was sampled from a woman aged 18-30 years who received the yellow fever vaccine. The rearrangement links TRBV4-3 to TRBJ1-5, with D perhaps TRBD1 (5 bases). The CDR3 protein is CASSAGHGALSDQPQHF. CDR3 DNA sequence: TGCGCCAGCAGCGCTGGCCATGGGGCATTGAGTGATCAGCCCCAGCATTTT.